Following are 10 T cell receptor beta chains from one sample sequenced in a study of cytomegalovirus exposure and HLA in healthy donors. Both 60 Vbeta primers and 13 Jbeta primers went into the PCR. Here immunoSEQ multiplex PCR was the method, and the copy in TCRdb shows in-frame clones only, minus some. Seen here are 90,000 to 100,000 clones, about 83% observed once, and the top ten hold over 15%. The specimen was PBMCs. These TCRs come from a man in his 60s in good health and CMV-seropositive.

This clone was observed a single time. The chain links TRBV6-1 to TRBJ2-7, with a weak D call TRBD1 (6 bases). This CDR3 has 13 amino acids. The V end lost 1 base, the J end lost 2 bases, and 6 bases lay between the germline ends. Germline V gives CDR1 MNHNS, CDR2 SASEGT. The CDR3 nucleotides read TGTGCCAGCAGTGAAGGGACAGCCTACGAGCAGTACTTC. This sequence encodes CASSEGTAYEQYF.

The CDR3 protein is CASSPGQGINNSPLHF. In nucleotides, the CDR3 is TGTGCCAGCAGCCCGGGACAGGGGATTAATAATTCACCCCTCCACTTT. The chain joins TRBV5-4 to TRBJ1-6; 10 bases line up with TRBD1. The V gene's germline CDR1 is SGHNT and CDR2 YYREEE (reference sequence). This CDR3 comprises 16 residues. J was trimmed by 5 bases and V by 4 bases; bases with no gene match: 6.

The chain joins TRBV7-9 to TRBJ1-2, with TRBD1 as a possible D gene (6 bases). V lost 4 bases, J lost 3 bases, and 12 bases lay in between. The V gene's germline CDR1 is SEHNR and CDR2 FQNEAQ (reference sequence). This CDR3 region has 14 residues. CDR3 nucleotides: TGTGCCAGCAGCTCACAGGGTGGGGACTATGGCTACACCTTC. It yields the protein CASSSQGGDYGYTF. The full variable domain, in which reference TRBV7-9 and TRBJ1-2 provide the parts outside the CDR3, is DTGVSQNPRHKITKRGQNVTFRCDPISEHNRLYWYRQTLGQGPEFLTYFQNEAQLEKSRLLSDRFSAERPKGSFSTLEIQRTEQGDSAMYLCASSSQGGDYGYTFGSGTRLTVV.

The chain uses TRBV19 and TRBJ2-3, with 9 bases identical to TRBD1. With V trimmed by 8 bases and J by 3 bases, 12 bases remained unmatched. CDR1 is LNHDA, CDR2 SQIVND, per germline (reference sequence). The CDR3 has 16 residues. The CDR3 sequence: CASLRRTGESTDTQYF. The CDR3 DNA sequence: TGTGCCAGTTTGCGGAGGACAGGGGAGTCTACAGATACGCAGTATTTT.

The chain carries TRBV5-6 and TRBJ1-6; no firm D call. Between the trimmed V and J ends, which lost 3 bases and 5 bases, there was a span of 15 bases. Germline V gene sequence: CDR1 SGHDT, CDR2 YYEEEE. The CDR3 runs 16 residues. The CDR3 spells CASSSKGGGHNSPLHF. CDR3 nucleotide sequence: TGTGCCAGCAGCTCTAAGGGAGGAGGGCATAATTCACCCCTCCACTTT.

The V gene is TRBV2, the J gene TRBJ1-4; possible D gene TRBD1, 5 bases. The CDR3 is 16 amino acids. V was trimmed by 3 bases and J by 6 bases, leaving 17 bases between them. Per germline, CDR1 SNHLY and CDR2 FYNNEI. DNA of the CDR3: TGTGCCAGCAGTGATACAGGCAGGATATCGCATGAAAAACTGTTTTTT. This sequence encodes CASSDTGRISHEKLFF.

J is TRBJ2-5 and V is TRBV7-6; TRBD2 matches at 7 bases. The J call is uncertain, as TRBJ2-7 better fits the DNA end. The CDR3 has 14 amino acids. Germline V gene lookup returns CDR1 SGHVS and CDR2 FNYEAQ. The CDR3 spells CASSLVPREGEQYF. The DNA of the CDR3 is TGTGCCAGCAGCTTAGTGCCCAGGGAGGGCGAGCAGTACTTC.

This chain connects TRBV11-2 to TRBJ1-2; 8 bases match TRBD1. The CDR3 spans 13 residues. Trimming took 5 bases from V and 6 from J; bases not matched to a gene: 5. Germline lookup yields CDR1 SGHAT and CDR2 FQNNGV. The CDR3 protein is CASSPDRGHGYTF. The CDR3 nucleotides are TGTGCCAGCAGCCCAGACAGGGGTCATGGCTACACCTTC.

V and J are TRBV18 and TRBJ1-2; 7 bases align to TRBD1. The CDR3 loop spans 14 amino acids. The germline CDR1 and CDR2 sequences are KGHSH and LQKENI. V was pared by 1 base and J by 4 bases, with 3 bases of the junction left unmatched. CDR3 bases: TGTGCCAGCTCACCACGACAGGGCGGCTATGGCTACACCTTC. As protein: CASSPRQGGYGYTF.

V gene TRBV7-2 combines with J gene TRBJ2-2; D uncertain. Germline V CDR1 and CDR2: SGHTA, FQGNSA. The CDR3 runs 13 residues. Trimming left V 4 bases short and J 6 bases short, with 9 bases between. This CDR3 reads CASSYTESGELFF. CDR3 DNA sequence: TGTGCCAGCAGCTACACAGAGTCCGGGGAGCTGTTTTTT.